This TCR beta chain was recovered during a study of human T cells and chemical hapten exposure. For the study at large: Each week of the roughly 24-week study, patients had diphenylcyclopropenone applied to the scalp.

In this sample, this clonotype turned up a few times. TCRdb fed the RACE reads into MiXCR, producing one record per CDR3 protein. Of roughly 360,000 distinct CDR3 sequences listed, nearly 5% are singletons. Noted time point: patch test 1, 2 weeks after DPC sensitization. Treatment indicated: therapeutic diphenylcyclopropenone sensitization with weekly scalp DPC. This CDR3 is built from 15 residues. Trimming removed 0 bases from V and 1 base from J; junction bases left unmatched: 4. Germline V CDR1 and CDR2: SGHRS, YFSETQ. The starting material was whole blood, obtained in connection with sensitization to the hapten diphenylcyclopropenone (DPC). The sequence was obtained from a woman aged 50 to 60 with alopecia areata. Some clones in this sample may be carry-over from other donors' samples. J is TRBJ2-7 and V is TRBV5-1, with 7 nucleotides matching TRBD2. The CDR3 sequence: CASSLAPAGSYEQYF. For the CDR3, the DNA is TGCGCCAGCAGCTTGGCCCCAGCGGGGTCCTACGAGCAGTACTTC. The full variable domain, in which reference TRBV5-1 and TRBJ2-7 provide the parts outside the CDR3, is KAGVTQTPRYLIKTRGQQVTLSCSPISGHRSVSWYQQTPGQGLQFLFEYFSETQRNKGNFPGRFSGRQFSNSRSEMNVSTLELGDSALYLCASSLAPAGSYEQYFGPGTRLTVT.